The 28 T cell receptor beta chains given below trace back to one sample, sequenced in a study of T-cell memory formation after mild COVID-19. TCRdb redid the calling of the 5' RACE reads with MiXCR, one entry per CDR3 protein. The sample consists of a few hundred thousand distinct CDR3 sequences, approximately 9% of them appearing once. Sequences were obtained from PBMCs or a T cell subset sorted from them (not recorded which). The receptors come from a young man who had mild COVID-19 (a few samples of this study predate the infection). Cell type and time point are not known.

The rearrangement links TRBV7-3 to TRBJ1-6; tentatively, D is TRBD1 (5 bases). This CDR3 is 15 amino acids long. The V end was cut by 5 bases, the J end by 7 bases, with 15 bases between. Germline V gene sequence: CDR1 SGHTA, CDR2 FQGTGA. The CDR3 bases are TGTGCCAGCAGCGGGGGGACGGGAGGAAATTCACCCCTCCACTTT. Its translation: CASSGGTGGNSPLHF.

The rearrangement uses TRBV6-5 and TRBJ1-6; TRBD1 is a possible D gene (6 bases). V was pared by 7 bases and J by 10 bases, with 23 bases between. CDR1 is MNHEY, CDR2 SVGAGI, per germline. The CDR3 extends over 16 amino acids. The CDR3 sequence: CASTPAGTWGQSPLHF. CDR3 bases: TGTGCCAGCACCCCCGCCGGGACCTGGGGACAATCACCCCTCCACTTT.

The chain has TRBV7-2 and TRBJ2-7, with 10 bases lining up with TRBD2. V lost 7 bases to trimming and J lost 6 bases; unmatched junction nucleotides: 12. Germline V gives CDR1 SGHTA, CDR2 FQGNSA. This CDR3 region has 15 residues. CDR3 in amino acids: CASTSQAGGPVEQYF. The CDR3 bases are TGTGCCAGCACCAGTCAAGCGGGGGGGCCGGTCGAGCAGTACTTC.

The V and J genes are TRBV4-1 and TRBJ2-2; D gene ambiguous. This CDR3 contains 14 residues. Germline values: CDR1 MGHRA, CDR2 YSYEKL. V lost 7 bases and J 2 bases, leaving 11 bases between the germline ends. CDR3 residues: CASTLSRNTGELFF. CDR3 DNA sequence: TGCGCCAGCACCTTGAGTCGAAACACCGGGGAGCTGTTTTTT.

In this sample, this clonotype turned up a few times. CDR3 sequence (DNA): TGTGCCAGCAGCCAGGTTCGCTCCTATAATTCACCCCTCCACTTT. It yields the protein CASSQVRSYNSPLHF. The chain links TRBV5-6 to TRBJ1-6, with D uncertain. Germline CDR1 and CDR2: SGHDT and YYEEEE. CDR3 length: 15 amino acids. Trimming took 4 bases from V and 0 from J, leaving 8 bases between them.

This rearrangement joins TRBV30 to TRBJ2-1, with D hard to call. Germline V CDR1 and CDR2: GTSNPN, SVGIG (reference sequence). With 3 bases removed from V and 2 bases from J, the gap between germline ends came to 8 bases. CDR3 length: 13 amino acids. CDR3 in DNA: TGTGCCTGGAGGAAAGCCGCCTACAATGAGCAGTTCTTC. Encoded protein: CAWRKAAYNEQFF. The whole variable domain, filled in from reference TRBV30 and TRBJ2-1, reads SQTIHQWPATLVQPVGSPLSLECTVEGTSNPNLYWYRQAAGRGLQLLFYSVGIGQISSEVPQNLSASRPQDRQFILSSKKLLLSDSGFYLCAWRKAAYNEQFFGPGTRLTVL.

This clonotype has a handful of counts. The V and J genes are TRBV5-1 and TRBJ2-3; 9 nucleotides align to TRBD1. V dropped 3 bases and J dropped 4; count of bases not matched to a gene: 12. This CDR3 spans 17 amino acids. CDR1 is SGHRS and CDR2 is YFSETQ in the germline V gene. CDR3 residues: CASSSRQDRGWSDTQYF. The CDR3 coding sequence is TGCGCCAGCAGCTCAAGACAGGACAGGGGATGGTCAGATACGCAGTATTTT. Full variable domain (missing parts from reference TRBV5-1 and TRBJ2-3): KAGVTQTPRYLIKTRGQQVTLSCSPISGHRSVSWYQQTPGQGLQFLFEYFSETQRNKGNFPGRFSGRQFSNSRSEMNVSTLELGDSALYLCASSSRQDRGWSDTQYFGPGTRLTVL.

This clonotype was counted only a few times. V gene TRBV7-2 combines with J gene TRBJ2-2; weak D call: TRBD1 (5 bases). This CDR3 region has 17 residues. Germline values: CDR1 SGHTA, CDR2 FQGNSA. The germline V and J ends were trimmed by 5 bases and 3 bases, with 19 bases remaining between them. CDR3 protein: CASSTHRAGKDTGELFF. The DNA of the CDR3 is TGTGCCAGCAGCACCCATCGGGCAGGGAAGGACACCGGGGAGCTGTTTTTT.

This clonotype was picked up a small number of times. The rearrangement uses TRBV5-6 and TRBJ1-6; D uncertain. The CDR3 consists of 12 residues. Germline CDR1 and CDR2: SGHDT and YYEEEE. The ends were cut back, 6 bases at V and 0 bases at J, with 1 base in the middle. This chain's CDR3 is CASTSYNSPLHF. CDR3 DNA sequence: TGTGCCAGCACCTCCTATAATTCACCCCTCCACTTT.

The rearrangement joins TRBV7-9 to TRBJ2-3; D may match TRBD1 or TRBD2 (5 bases each). Trimming removed 4 bases at V and 2 bases at J, with 13 bases between. CDR1 is SEHNR, CDR2 FQNEAQ, per germline (reference sequence). The CDR3 spans 15 residues. The CDR3 here is CASSSGTLHTDTQYF. CDR3 nucleotides: TGTGCCAGCAGCTCCGGGACGCTGCACACAGATACGCAGTATTTT.

V gene TRBV18 combines with J gene TRBJ2-5, with D tentatively TRBD2 (6 bases). CDR1 and CDR2 (germline): KGHSH, LQKENI. Trimming stripped 1 base from V and 4 bases from J, with 19 bases between. The CDR3 runs to 17 residues. For the CDR3, the DNA is TGTGCCAGCTCACCACAGTGGGGCCCGGGGGTTCGAGAGACCCAGTACTTC. Translating gives CASSPQWGPGVRETQYF.

The rearrangement links TRBV9 to TRBJ1-6; maybe TRBD1 (5 bases). The CDR3 is 14 residues long. CDR1 is SGDLS, CDR2 YYNGEE, per germline. V was pared by 5 bases and J by 11 bases, with 17 bases between. The CDR3 DNA reads TGTGCCAGCAGTCTAATCAGCGGGGGAACACCCCTCCACTTT. This gives the protein CASSLISGGTPLHF. Full variable domain (missing parts from reference TRBV9 and TRBJ1-6): DSGVTQTPKHLITATGQRVTLRCSPRSGDLSVYWYQQSLDQGLQFLIQYYNGEERAKGNILERFSAQQFPDLHSELNLSSLELGDSALYFCASSLISGGTPLHFGNGTRLTVT.

This sequence joins TRBV4-1 and TRBJ1-6, with TRBD1 matching over 10 bases. With V trimmed by 2 bases and J by 0 bases, 7 bases remained unmatched. From germline, CDR1 is MGHRA and CDR2 YSYEKL. The CDR3 is 19 residues long. The CDR3 reads CASSQTPGQGSSYNSPLHF. The DNA for the CDR3 is TGCGCCAGCAGCCAAACACCGGGACAGGGGAGCTCCTATAATTCACCCCTCCACTTT.

This clonotype has at least ten counts. This chain joins TRBV5-1 and TRBJ1-2; 8 bases agree with TRBD1. The trim removed 5 bases at V and 5 bases at J, leaving 8 bases unmatched. Per germline, CDR1 SGHRS and CDR2 YFSETQ. There are 14 residues in the CDR3. In nucleotides, the CDR3 is TGCGCCAGCAGAACGGACAGGGTGAGGTATGGCTACACCTTC. It yields the protein CASRTDRVRYGYTF.

This clonotype was counted only a few times. V is TRBV27 and J is TRBJ2-5, with a possible D match to TRBD2 (5 bases). The CDR3 totals 15 residues. CDR1 is MNHEY, CDR2 SMNVEV, per germline (reference sequence). Trimming took off 8 bases at V and 0 bases at J, with 16 bases between the two ends. CDR3 sequence reads: CASRSLSGYQETQYF. The DNA of the CDR3 is TGTGCCAGCCGCAGTCTATCGGGGTACCAAGAGACCCAGTACTTC.

This clonotype came up a few times. J is TRBJ2-2 and V is TRBV5-1; D call uncertain. V was pared by 5 bases and J by 0 bases, with 8 bases between. Germline CDR1 reads SGHRS; CDR2 reads YFSETQ. The CDR3 runs 14 residues. The CDR3 spells CASSRATNTGELFF. The CDR3 nucleotides are TGCGCCAGCAGTAGGGCCACGAACACCGGGGAGCTGTTTTTT.

This chain joins TRBV20-1 and TRBJ1-6; 8 nucleotides line up with TRBD1. V lost 3 bases and J lost 7; bases outside the gene matches: 2. Germline V gives CDR1 DFQATT, CDR2 SNEGSKA (reference sequence). The CDR3 is 13 amino acids. The CDR3 DNA follows: TGCAGTGCTAGTCGACAGGGGAATTCACCCCTCCACTTT. Protein product: CSASRQGNSPLHF.

This clonotype came up a few times. The chain couples TRBV11-2 to TRBJ2-1; tentative D call: TRBD2 (6 bases). The CDR3 totals 17 residues. The germline V gene has CDR1 SGHAT and CDR2 FQNNGV. The germline V and J ends were trimmed by 5 bases and 0 bases, with 17 bases remaining between them. The CDR3 nucleotides are TGTGCCAGCAGCCTTAACCTGGGACTCCTCTCCTACAATGAGCAGTTCTTC. Its protein is CASSLNLGLLSYNEQFF.

The chain couples TRBV12-3 or TRBV12-4 to TRBJ1-1, with D possibly TRBD1 on 6 matching bases. The CDR3 has 16 residues. The V gene lost 5 bases and the J gene lost 3 bases, with 19 bases spanning the gap. In DNA, the CDR3 is TGTGCCAGCAGTCTAGGGGGTTGGGGTATCGACACTGAAGCTTTCTTT. Its protein is CASSLGGWGIDTEAFF.

This clonotype was recorded a few times. The rearrangement links TRBV5-1 to TRBJ2-2, with D maybe TRBD1 (5 bases). This CDR3 region has 14 residues. Trimming shortened V by 1 base and J by 3 bases, and 7 bases separated the two germline ends. Germline V lookup: CDR1 SGHRS, CDR2 YFSETQ. The CDR3 loop is CASSLPGYTGELFF. Written as DNA, the CDR3 is TGCGCCAGCAGCTTGCCAGGGTACACCGGGGAGCTGTTTTTT.

CDR3 sequence: CASSLMTTGDEQFF. CDR3 DNA sequence: TGTGCCAGCAGTTTAATGACGACAGGGGATGAGCAGTTCTTC. The chain has TRBV12-3 or TRBV12-4 and TRBJ2-1, with 8 bases aligning to TRBD1. CDR3 size: 14 residues. V gave up 2 bases and J gave up 8 bases; unmatched junction bases: 5.

V is TRBV4-1 and J is TRBJ2-7; D unclear. Trimming pared 0 bases from V and 1 base from J, leaving 4 bases between. This CDR3 is built from 13 residues. In germline, CDR1 is MGHRA, CDR2 YSYEKL. This CDR3 reads CASSQDWSYEQYV. The CDR3 DNA reads as TGCGCCAGCAGCCAAGACTGGTCCTACGAGCAGTACGTC.

The V call is TRBV30, the J call TRBJ1-1, with D unclear. This CDR3 is built from 14 residues. The V gene's germline CDR1 is GTSNPN and CDR2 SVGIG (reference sequence). Trimming stripped 0 bases from V and 1 base from J, with 9 bases between. Written as DNA, the CDR3 is TGTGCCTGGAGTGTATTATGGGGGAACACTGAAGCTTTCTTT. Encoded protein: CAWSVLWGNTEAFF. The entire variable domain, with the rest obtained from reference TRBV30 and TRBJ1-1, is as follows: SQTIHQWPATLVQPVGSPLSLECTVEGTSNPNLYWYRQAAGRGLQLLFYSVGIGQISSEVPQNLSASRPQDRQFILSSKKLLLSDSGFYLCAWSVLWGNTEAFFGQGTRLTVV.

This clonotype occurred once. A read error is likely, as this CDR3 ends without the conserved phenylalanine or tryptophan. V usage is TRBV4-3 and J usage is TRBJ2-1, with D possibly being TRBD1 (6 bases). The germline V and J ends were trimmed by 9 bases and 4 bases, with 19 bases remaining between them. Germline loops: CDR1 LGHNA, CDR2 YSLEER. The CDR3 totals 15 residues. The CDR3, as DNA: TGCGCCAGGAGCTCCCTCGGGCAGGGGTACAATGAGCAGTTCTCC. Protein sequence: CARSSLGQGYNEQFS.

J is TRBJ2-6 and V is TRBV2; a weak D match, TRBD1 (5 bases). The CDR3 is 17 residues long. Deletions cut 3 bases from V and 3 bases from J, with 15 bases between. Looked up from germline, CDR1 is SNHLY and CDR2 is FYNNEI. This chain's CDR3 is CASSDHDSLGGANVLTF. CDR3 bases: TGTGCCAGCAGTGACCACGACAGCCTCGGTGGGGCCAACGTCCTGACTTTC.

This clonotype came up many times. The chain recombines TRBV29-1 with TRBJ1-1; 7 bases map to TRBD1. CDR1 SQVTM and CDR2 ANQGSEA come from the germline V gene. Trimming took 7 bases from V and 3 from J; bases not matched to a gene: 11. The CDR3 runs 14 residues. The CDR3 DNA follows: TGCAGCGCTCGTAGGGGGCTAGCGTACACTGAAGCTTTCTTT. Translating it yields CSARRGLAYTEAFF.

This clonotype was detected ten times or more. This chain uses TRBV9 with TRBJ2-2; D ambiguous. The germline V and J ends were trimmed by 6 bases and 1 base, with 7 bases remaining between them. The CDR3 extends over 13 amino acids. CDR1 SGDLS and CDR2 YYNGEE come from the germline V gene. The CDR3 coding sequence is TGTGCCAGCACCTACGTGAACACCGGGGAGCTGTTTTTT. Protein sequence: CASTYVNTGELFF. Variable domain in full (rest from reference TRBV9 and TRBJ2-2): DSGVTQTPKHLITATGQRVTLRCSPRSGDLSVYWYQQSLDQGLQFLIQYYNGEERAKGNILERFSAQQFPDLHSELNLSSLELGDSALYFCASTYVNTGELFFGEGSRLTVL.

This clonotype was seen only a few times. The chain links TRBV5-5 to TRBJ1-1; D may be TRBD1 (5 bases). Between the trimmed V and J ends, which lost 3 bases and 4 bases, there was a span of 13 bases. Germline V gene sequence: CDR1 SGHKS, CDR2 YYEKEE (reference sequence). The CDR3 contains 14 residues. CDR3 sequence (DNA): TGTGCCAGCAGCTACACCATCGGGGGCACTGAAGCTTTCTTT. Translated, it gives CASSYTIGGTEAFF.